Sequencing of this TCR beta chain was carried out in a study of Ad26.COV2.S vaccination and SARS-CoV-2 variants. Study-wide context: Once or twice, 56 days apart, Ad26.COV2.S was delivered intramuscularly. Study-wide findings and caveats: Total responses of T cells may have been underestimated by the analyses of TCR breadth and depth.

The sample holds one count of this clone. Its specificity is not known. Treatment: around 19 received Ad26.COV2.S at low or high dose, single or two shots; several received placebo; per-sample allocation not given. All samples were drawn on day 63, counting from the first vaccine or placebo injection. Profiled with immunoSEQ multiplex PCR; TCRdb holds only in-frame clones, not every one. Of about 350,000 clones in the sample, around 88% were seen once. This CDR3 is built from 18 residues. J was trimmed by 5 bases and V by 1 base; bases with no gene match: 13. Germline V gives CDR1 LGHNT, CDR2 FRNRAP. The V and J genes are TRBV12-5 and TRBJ2-5; TRBD2 agrees at 10 bases. The input for sequencing was peripheral blood, taken in a trial of Ad26.COV2.S vaccine versus placebo. The TCR originated in a person between 18 and 59 years old who received the Ad26.COV2.S COVID-19 vaccine or a placebo. Here the CDR3 DNA reads TGTGCTAGTGGTTTGGCCACTAGCGGGGCCATCGTGGGGGAGACCCAGTACTTC. Translated: CASGLATSGAIVGETQYF.